This TCR beta chain was sequenced in a study of human T cells and chemical hapten exposure. Individual cDNA molecules (in the library) carried attached unique molecular identifiers. MiXCR, applied by TCRdb to the 5' RACE reads, yields one record per CDR3 protein. The sample includes around 100,000 distinct CDR3 sequences, 15% to 20% of them seen just once. Researchers extracted total RNA from unfractionated whole blood. The CDR3 spans 11 residues. The ends were cut back, 5 bases at V and 4 bases at J, with 5 bases in the middle. Germline CDR1 is ENHRY and CDR2 is SYGVKD. This receptor was identified in a human donor in good health. The chain has TRBV10-3 and TRBJ2-5; D unclear. CDR3 protein: CAISSTETQYF. For the CDR3, the DNA is TGTGCCATCAGTTCAACAGAGACCCAGTACTTC.